These 12 T cell receptor beta chains were all obtained from the same sample, sequenced in a study of OX40 agonist ivuxolimab in advanced cancers. The repertoire was sequenced with immunoSEQ multiplex PCR; TCRdb's copy has only in-frame clones and lacks some. Here the sample spans roughly 100,000 clones, about 87% being singletons. The starting material was CD4+ or CD8+ T cells sorted from blood, obtained in a trial of the OX40 agonist ivuxolimab. These receptors were collected from an adult with an advanced solid tumor such as melanoma, head and neck, liver or kidney cancer.

V usage is TRBV29-1 and J usage is TRBJ1-1; D is perhaps TRBD1 (5 bases). Trimming cost V 5 bases and J 6 bases, with 19 bases left between them. The CDR3 has 14 amino acids. CDR1 and CDR2 (germline): SQVTM, ANQGSEA. The CDR3 region has the DNA TGCAGCGTTACCTTCGGGGGGGAGGCCTCTGAAGCTTTCTTT. This translates into CSVTFGGEASEAFF.

The chain is built from TRBV9 and TRBJ1-2; 10 bases align to TRBD1. The V segment lost 0 bases and the J segment 8 bases; nucleotides outside the gene matches: 7. The CDR3 loop spans 15 amino acids. Germline V gene data show CDR1 as SGDLS and CDR2 as YYNGEE. The CDR3 DNA follows: TGTGCCAGCAGCGTAGACGGGACAGGGGTGGAGGGCTACACCTTC. It yields the protein CASSVDGTGVEGYTF.

V usage is TRBV6-5 and J usage is TRBJ2-7; D is perhaps TRBD2 (6 bases). Germline CDR1 reads MNHEY; CDR2 reads SVGAGI. This CDR3 contains 14 residues. V lost 6 bases and J lost 2, with 14 bases in between. The CDR3 DNA reads TGTGCCAGCAGCTTACTAGCCGCGACCTACGAGCAGTACTTC. This codes for CASSLLAATYEQYF.

A note on this clone: This same CDR3 is encoded by further DNA sequences in the sample. The gene calls are TRBV7-2 and TRBJ1-1; possible D gene TRBD1, 5 bases. The V gene lost 6 bases and the J gene lost 1 base, with 9 bases spanning the gap. The CDR3 contains 13 residues. Germline V gene lookup returns CDR1 SGHTA and CDR2 FQGNSA. The CDR3: CASSTGQNTEAFF. As DNA, the CDR3 is TGTGCCAGCAGTACAGGACAGAACACTGAAGCTTTCTTT. Filled out from reference TRBV7-2 and TRBJ1-1, the complete variable domain reads GAGVSQSPSNKVTEKGKDVELRCDPISGHTALYWYRQSLGQGLEFLIYFQGNSAPDKSGLPSDRFSAERTGGSVSTLTIQRTQQEDSAVYLCASSTGQNTEAFFGQGTRLTVV.

In DNA, the CDR3 is TGTGCCAGCAGCCGAACACAGGGGGGGGAAAAACTGTTTTTT. As protein: CASSRTQGGEKLFF. The gene calls are TRBV6-5 and TRBJ1-4; TRBD1 aligns across 8 bases. The CDR3 is 14 residues long. V dropped 6 bases and J dropped 8; count of bases not matched to a gene: 8. CDR1 and CDR2 (germline): MNHEY, SVGAGI.

This chain joins TRBV7-6 and TRBJ1-1; 10 nucleotides match TRBD1. The CDR3 length is 15 residues. V gave up 5 bases and J gave up 6 bases; unmatched junction bases: 9. CDR1 and CDR2 (germline): SGHVS, FNYEAQ. The CDR3 here is CASSTDRGFRSEAFF. The CDR3 coding sequence is TGTGCCAGCAGCACGGACAGGGGGTTTCGTTCTGAAGCTTTCTTT.

Comments on this clone: The junction and the germline gene differ at one end; a read error may be behind it. This sample also contains other DNA sequences that code for the same CDR3. The chain carries TRBV19 and TRBJ2-7; D gene uncertain. CDR3 length equals 15 residues. Germline assignment: CDR1 LNHDA and CDR2 SQIVND (reference sequence). The CDR3 DNA reads TGTGCCAGTAGTATGGTCTCCAGGTTCTCCTACGAGCAATACTTC. The encoded protein is CASSMVSRFSYEQYF.

The rearrangement links TRBV28 to TRBJ1-1; D uncertain. Looked up from germline, CDR1 is MDHEN and CDR2 is SYDVKM. This CDR3 contains 10 residues. V lost 11 bases and J 10 bases, leaving 14 bases between the germline ends. The CDR3 reads CAVALGRAFF. The CDR3, as DNA: TGTGCCGTTGCTCTCGGGAGAGCTTTCTTT.

V gene TRBV5-4 combines with J gene TRBJ2-7; weak D call: TRBD1 (5 bases). Between the trimmed V and J ends, which lost 0 bases and 2 bases, there was a span of 12 bases. The germline V gene encodes CDR1 SGHNT and CDR2 YYREEE (reference sequence). The CDR3 has 15 amino acids. CDR3: CASSLGWGPAYEQYF. The CDR3 nucleotides are TGTGCCAGCAGCTTGGGATGGGGCCCCGCCTACGAGCAGTACTTC.

The chain combines TRBV11-3 with TRBJ2-1, with 12 bases aligning to TRBD2. Germline V lookup: CDR1 SGHNT, CDR2 YENEEA. This CDR3 spans 18 amino acids. Trimming cost V 0 bases and J 7 bases; bases outside gene matches: 10. The CDR3 nucleotides are TGTGCCAGCAGCTTAGATATGACTAGCGGGAGCGGGGGAAATGAGCAGTTCTTC. Translating it yields CASSLDMTSGSGGNEQFF.

This chain uses TRBV27 with TRBJ2-7; the D gene is possibly TRBD2 (6 bases). The CDR3 length is 15 residues. Germline V lookup: CDR1 MNHEY, CDR2 SMNVEV (reference sequence). Trimming shortened V by 2 bases and J by 7 bases, and 18 bases separated the two germline ends. CDR3 DNA: TGTGCCAGCAGTTTACTACTAGCTGCGGTTAGGGAGCAGTACTTC. This codes for CASSLLLAAVREQYF.

The gene calls are TRBV15 and TRBJ1-1, with a possible D match to TRBD1 (6 bases). Germline CDR1 LNHNV, CDR2 YYDKDF (reference sequence). The V gene lost 3 bases and the J gene lost 2 bases, with 13 bases spanning the gap. The length of the CDR3 is 15 residues. The CDR3 reads CATSREGGLNTEAFF. The CDR3, as DNA: TGTGCCACCAGCAGGGAGGGGGGACTAAACACTGAAGCTTTCTTT.